This T cell receptor (beta chain) was recorded in a study of blood T cell repertoires in COVID-19 (dated by TCRdb to about 2020). The study in broad terms: Samples from collaborators originated in the United States, Italy and Spain and spanned both the acute and convalescent phases of COVID-19. The prospective study material was composed of cDNA or gDNA derived from T cells, B-cell-depleted T cells, or PBMCs. Subjects who had been exposed to COVID-19, were actively infected with it, or had recovered from it provided the deeply sampled blood TCRbeta repertoires that made up the dataset. The repertoires were released in a freely available public database meant as a resource for research on the immune response to SARS-CoV-2. Samples were obtained from the ongoing ImmuneRACE study (first 160 participants) and from about 1,300 subjects provided by 6 global collaborators. A de-identified subject ID, COVID-19 status, age in years and sex were almost always included in the sample metadata. Where available, HLA class I and class II types were obtained from metadata supplied by the sample provider rather than from assay-based typing.

TCRbeta CDR3 regions were amplified from genomic DNA by means of the immunoSEQ Assay, a bias-controlled multiplex PCR. Regarding the original processing steps: The number of nucleated cells in each sample was estimated by amplification of reference gene primers within the assay. Sequence reads were collapsed and filtered to measure the absolute abundance of every unique TCRbeta CDR3 rearrangement. For each sample, productive Simpson clonality was calculated as the square root of Simpson's diversity index across productive rearrangements. Not all clones reach the TCRdb copy of this immuneACCESS table, which keeps in-frame sequences only. Checked studies attribute under half of the gap to unresolved V genes and leave the rest unexplained. The DNA was the basis for D and trimming; V, J and clone size are from that table. This sample comprises 100,000 to 150,000 clones, about 70% of them detected only once. In total, the top ten clones hold approximately 6% of the sample.

At one collaborating source in Seattle, patients were enrolled during active infection and were followed longitudinally through the course of disease. Whole blood was collected in K2EDTA tubes by collaborating institutions according to the institutions' own protocols. Collaborator samples were shipped for TCRbeta analysis as frozen whole blood, isolated PBMCs, or DNA extracted from either sample type. What the study reported, not specific to this receptor: The amount of clinical and demographic metadata varied by source and participant and was provided uncurated.

With respect to this clone: No cognate antigen has been identified for it. Nothing much larger sits one base from this clone, and base qualities are not available.

Sequencing input: peripheral blood. This TCR was sampled from a man at least 80 years old with COVID-19, enrolled during active disease.

The CDR3 corresponds to CASTPRTGSSNYGYTF. Read as DNA, the sequence is TGTGCCAGTACCCCACGAACAGGCAGTTCTAACTATGGCTACACCTTC. The chain is assembled from TRBV19 and TRBJ1-2; the D gene is perhaps TRBD1, from 5 matching bases. V is pared back by 7 bases and J by 0 bases, with 18 bases lying between the germline termini. CDR1 and CDR2, per the germline V gene (reference sequence), are LNHDA and SQIVND. The CDR3 runs 16 amino acids, cysteine and phenylalanine included. Here the CDR3 DNA is all that survives: 48 bases in frame from base 1. The variable domain in full, with residues beyond the CDR3 obtained from the reference TRBV19 and TRBJ1-2 genes, is DGGITQSPKYLFRKEGQNVTLSCEQNLNHDAMYWYRQDPGQGLRLIYYSQIVNDFQKGDIAEGYSVSREKKESFPLTVTSAQKNPTAFYLCASTPRTGSSNYGYTFGSGTRLTVV.